The clone carrying this T cell receptor beta chain appeared many times. The antigen is unknown. The V gene's germline CDR1 is SGHDN and CDR2 FVKESK. This CDR3 region has 13 residues. With 1 base removed from V and 7 bases from J, the gap between germline ends came to 10 bases. The source material, RNA transcripts, was used to amplify TCR beta CDR3 regions. The primer set for the first-round RT-PCR of the TCR CDR3 was HTBI. TCRdb itself ran the multiplex PCR reads through MiXCR, one entry per CDR3 protein. The sample has under 350,000 distinct CDR3 sequences, 25% seen once; the top ten hold about a quarter. This sample was included in a study of T cells in Graves' hyperthyroidism and ophthalmopathy. Findings and caveats of the study: Ophthalmopathy, which appeared later, was predicted by the model a median approximately six months before onset.

Diagnosis of hyperthyroidism was new in patients aged 18 to 65, and its duration was under 2 months. The chain employs TRBV14 and TRBJ2-5; no reliable D call. Sequencing was performed on blood. This clonotype originated in a man aged 35 to 55 with Graves' hyperthyroidism that later progressed to Graves' ophthalmopathy. CDR3 protein: CASSQGPTGTQYF. The DNA of the CDR3 is TGTGCCAGCAGCCAAGGGCCAACGGGGACCCAGTACTTC.